A single sample gave rise to the 8 T cell receptor beta chains below, sequenced in a study of shared clonotypes between healthy human individuals. The table came from immunoSEQ multiplex PCR; TCRdb's copy has only in-frame clones and leaves some out. The sample has 1.5 million to 2.5 million clones; about 95% are singletons. It was CD45RO-negative cells, positively selected for CCR7, that made up naive CD8 cells, with terminally differentiated effector memory CD45RA+ cells excluded. The sequenced material came from naive CD8+ T cells sorted from blood. The receptors come from a man aged 18 to 30 in good health.

This chain uses TRBV5-4 with TRBJ2-1, with D perhaps matching TRBD2 (5 bases). The germline CDR1 and CDR2 sequences are SGHNT and YYREEE (reference sequence). Trimming stripped 3 bases from V and 10 bases from J, with 14 bases between. The CDR3 has 13 amino acids. CDR3 residues: CASSWSEGGEQFF. DNA of the CDR3: TGTGCCAGCAGCTGGAGTGAGGGTGGCGAGCAGTTCTTC.

This sequence joins TRBV28 and TRBJ2-6; D is unclear. The V and J ends lost 4 bases and 0 bases respectively, with 10 bases between them. Germline V lookup: CDR1 MDHEN, CDR2 SYDVKM. The CDR3 spans 16 residues. The CDR3 here is CASSSGTLSGANVLTF. The CDR3 DNA reads TGTGCCAGCAGTTCGGGCACCCTCTCTGGGGCCAACGTCCTGACTTTC.

This chain connects TRBV29-1 to TRBJ2-1, with 13 positions matching TRBD2. Trimming took 6 bases from V and 4 from J; bases not matched to a gene: 6. The CDR3 covers 15 residues. Germline-derived CDR1 and CDR2 are SQVTM and ANQGSEA. The CDR3 DNA is TGCAGCGTGGGGGGACTAGCGGGGTCATACAATGAGCAGTTCTTC. This encodes CSVGGLAGSYNEQFF.

This chain connects TRBV30 to TRBJ2-7, with D unclear. V was pared by 0 bases and J by 3 bases, with 18 bases between. The germline gives CDR1 GTSNPN, CDR2 SVGIG (reference sequence). The CDR3 length is 16 residues. CDR3 bases: TGTGCCTGGAGTGTAAAGTATTTGGCGCAATACTACGAGCAGTACTTC. The encoded protein is CAWSVKYLAQYYEQYF.

The chain employs TRBV4-1 and TRBJ1-2; 7 positions match TRBD1. V dropped 4 bases and J dropped 3; count of bases not matched to a gene: 8. Germline CDR1 is MGHRA and CDR2 is YSYEKL. This CDR3 has 15 amino acids. CDR3: CASSLKAGTDYGYTF. CDR3 nucleotides: TGCGCCAGCAGCCTCAAAGCCGGGACAGACTATGGCTACACCTTC.

The chain recombines TRBV7-2 with TRBJ2-1; 11 positions agree with TRBD2. Germline V gene sequence: CDR1 SGHTA, CDR2 FQGNSA. V shed 2 bases, J shed 4 bases, and the junction held 13 bases outside the gene matches. This CDR3 is 19 amino acids long. DNA of the CDR3: TGTGCCAGCAGCTTAAGGTCATTGACGACTAGCGGGAAATACAATGAGCAGTTCTTC. Residues: CASSLRSLTTSGKYNEQFF.

This chain joins TRBV27 and TRBJ2-3; TRBD1 matches 8 bases. V dropped 2 bases and J dropped 4; count of bases not matched to a gene: 14. CDR3 length: 18 amino acids. Germline loops: CDR1 MNHEY, CDR2 SMNVEV (reference sequence). The CDR3 nucleotides read TGTGCCAGCAGTTTAACGGGAACGACAGGGGCTAAGGCAGATACGCAGTATTTT. Its translation is CASSLTGTTGAKADTQYF.

This clone appeared a single time. The gene calls are TRBV2 and TRBJ2-1, with a weak D call TRBD2 (7 bases). Trimming stripped 6 bases from V and 7 bases from J, with 25 bases between. The CDR3 covers 17 residues. Germline lookup yields CDR1 SNHLY and CDR2 FYNNEI. Written as DNA, the CDR3 is TGTGCCAGCAGCCTCCCTTATATCGGGGGGCCCGGGAATGAGCAGTTCTTC. Translation: CASSLPYIGGPGNEQFF.